A single sample is the source of the 30 T cell receptor beta chains below, sequenced in a study of shared clonotypes between healthy human individuals. Data came from immunoSEQ multiplex PCR; TCRdb stores just in-frame clones and leaves some out. The table has about 1.9 million clones, roughly 95% seen once. CD45RO-negative cells were positively selected for CCR7, leaving out terminally differentiated effector memory CD45RA+ cells. The material sequenced was naive CD8+ T cells from PBMCs. The receptors originated from a man aged 18 to 35 in good health. Some clones in this sample may be carry-over from other donors' samples.

This chain links TRBV28 with TRBJ2-7; D not certain. Germline V gene data show CDR1 as MDHEN and CDR2 as SYDVKM. The V gene lost 7 bases and the J gene lost 4 bases, with 8 bases spanning the gap. CDR3 length: 11 residues. In DNA form, the CDR3 reads TGTGCCAGCAAGCGAGGTTACGAGCAGTACTTC. It specifies CASKRGYEQYF.

The chain joins TRBV28 to TRBJ1-2; maybe TRBD1 (6 bases). The V gene lost 5 bases and the J gene lost 8 bases, with 18 bases spanning the gap. In germline, CDR1 is MDHEN, CDR2 SYDVKM. This CDR3 is 14 amino acids long. The CDR3 protein is CASSTRGGGGGYTF. CDR3 DNA sequence: TGTGCCAGCAGTACCCGAGGAGGGGGAGGAGGCTACACCTTC.

The rearrangement joins TRBV5-4 to TRBJ2-7; tentatively, D is TRBD2 (6 bases). V gave up 3 bases and J gave up 3 bases, with 10 bases separating them. This CDR3 has 13 residues. The V gene's germline CDR1 is SGHNT and CDR2 YYREEE (reference sequence). The DNA of the CDR3 is TGTGCCAGCAGCTGGGGACTCAACTACGAGCAGTACTTC. Translating it yields CASSWGLNYEQYF.

This clone was seen only a few times. V and J are TRBV14 and TRBJ1-1; D gene unclear. CDR1 and CDR2 (germline): SGHDN, FVKESK. The V gene lost 1 base and the J gene lost 10 bases, with 7 bases spanning the gap. This CDR3 has 11 residues. Here the CDR3 reads CASSQGSGAFF. Written as DNA, the CDR3 is TGTGCCAGCAGCCAAGGCTCAGGAGCTTTCTTT.

The rearrangement uses TRBV28 and TRBJ2-2; 7 bases are a match to TRBD2. With V trimmed by 2 bases and J by 6 bases, 9 bases remained unmatched. The CDR3 totals 16 residues. The germline CDR1 and CDR2 sequences are MDHEN and SYDVKM. CDR3: CASSLSGTLGSGELFF. CDR3 sequence (DNA): TGTGCCAGCAGTTTAAGCGGGACGCTCGGTTCCGGGGAGCTGTTTTTT.

This rearrangement joins TRBV29-1 to TRBJ2-1; D not certain. CDR3 length: 13 residues. From germline, CDR1 is SQVTM and CDR2 ANQGSEA. V shed 3 bases and J shed 7 bases, with 13 bases lying between them. CDR3 sequence (DNA): TGCAGCGTTGAGGTAGGGAATGGGAATGAGCAGTTCTTC. Translation: CSVEVGNGNEQFF.

In the case of this clone: Other DNA sequences of this sample code for an identical CDR3. The gene calls are TRBV10-1 and TRBJ2-1, with D maybe TRBD2 (6 bases). Trimming pared 2 bases from V and 4 bases from J, leaving 9 bases between. The germline gives CDR1 WNHNN, CDR2 SYGVQD (reference sequence). There are 14 residues in the CDR3. The CDR3 region has the DNA TGCGCCAGCAGTGAGAGCGGGCCGTACAATGAGCAGTTCTTC. Its protein product is CASSESGPYNEQFF.

This chain connects TRBV19 to TRBJ2-2; D gene unclear. The germline V and J ends were trimmed by 3 bases and 1 base, with 9 bases remaining between them. In germline, CDR1 is LNHDA, CDR2 SQIVND (reference sequence). This CDR3 region has 15 residues. The CDR3, as DNA: TGTGCCAGTAGTATCAAATCATGGAACACCGGGGAGCTGTTTTTT. Encoded protein: CASSIKSWNTGELFF.

V and J are TRBV6-6 and TRBJ1-4, with D tentatively TRBD1 (5 bases). CDR1 is MNHNY, CDR2 SVGAGI, per germline (reference sequence). The CDR3 contains 16 residues. The germline V and J ends were trimmed by 0 bases and 8 bases, with 16 bases remaining between them. As DNA, the CDR3 is TGTGCCAGCAGTTACTCGCCCCAAGGGGCGGGGGAAAAACTGTTTTTT. Protein product: CASSYSPQGAGEKLFF.

The V call is TRBV11-2, the J call TRBJ2-7; 8 bases align to TRBD1. The CDR3 length is 14 residues. The junction had 7 bases not matched to a gene; V was cut back by 6 bases and J by 3 bases. Germline CDR1 is SGHAT and CDR2 is FQNNGV. In DNA, the CDR3 is TGTGCCAGCAGTAACAGGGGGAGCCACTACGAGCAGTACTTC. Its translation is CASSNRGSHYEQYF.

The rearrangement uses TRBV19 and TRBJ2-2; possible D gene TRBD2, 6 bases. This CDR3 contains 15 residues. V was shortened by 6 bases and J by 4 bases, with 15 bases between the two germline ends. In germline, CDR1 is LNHDA, CDR2 SQIVND (reference sequence). The CDR3 loop reads CASREVFGGTGELFF. CDR3 DNA sequence: TGTGCCAGTAGGGAGGTCTTCGGGGGCACCGGGGAGCTGTTTTTT.

The rearrangement joins TRBV27 to TRBJ1-2; no clear D. Trimming pared 3 bases from V and 3 bases from J, leaving 11 bases between. The CDR3 has 14 amino acids. Germline assignment: CDR1 MNHEY and CDR2 SMNVEV (reference sequence). The CDR3 nucleotides read TGTGCCAGCAGTTTTGGGGTAGGATACTATGGCTACACCTTC. It yields the protein CASSFGVGYYGYTF.

Notes on this clone: This sample includes further DNA sequences coding for the same CDR3. The rearrangement uses TRBV4-1 and TRBJ2-1, with D possibly matching TRBD1 (5 bases). The germline V gene has CDR1 MGHRA and CDR2 YSYEKL. Trimming cost V 0 bases and J 4 bases, with 10 bases left between them. This CDR3 has 15 residues. CDR3 loop: CASSQDGAAYNEQFF. In DNA, the CDR3 is TGCGCCAGCAGCCAAGATGGGGCGGCTTACAATGAGCAGTTCTTC.

V gene TRBV19 combines with J gene TRBJ1-2, with 7 bases fitting TRBD1. J lost 1 base, V lost 3 bases, and 5 bases had no gene match. Per the germline V gene, CDR1 is LNHDA and CDR2 is SQIVND (reference sequence). The CDR3 extends over 15 amino acids. CDR3 DNA: TGTGCCAGTAGTATCGCGGACAGGCGTAACTATGGCTACACCTTC. It is translated as CASSIADRRNYGYTF.

This clone was seen a few times. The same CDR3 arises from other DNA sequences in this sample as well. This sequence joins TRBV27 and TRBJ2-1; 7 bases are shared with TRBD2. Trimming removed 8 bases from V and 3 bases from J; junction bases left unmatched: 1. CDR1 MNHEY and CDR2 SMNVEV come from the germline V gene (reference sequence). The CDR3 runs 12 residues. The CDR3 nucleotides are TGTGCCAGCTCTAGCGGCTACAATGAGCAGTTCTTC. Protein product: CASSSGYNEQFF.

The V call is TRBV5-1, the J call TRBJ1-5; D unclear. Germline V gene lookup returns CDR1 SGHRS and CDR2 YFSETQ. V lost 0 bases to trimming and J lost 0 bases, with 7 bases between them. The CDR3 spans 15 residues. Here the CDR3 reads CASSLAEDSNQPQHF. The CDR3 region has the DNA TGCGCCAGCAGCTTGGCAGAGGATAGCAATCAGCCCCAGCATTTT.

This sequence joins TRBV11-2 and TRBJ2-6, with 9 bases fitting TRBD1. The CDR3 loop spans 18 amino acids. Germline CDR1 and CDR2: SGHAT and FQNNGV. J was trimmed by 0 bases and V by 5 bases; bases with no gene match: 8. The CDR3 protein is CASSPWTGAHSGANVLTF. For the CDR3, the DNA is TGTGCCAGCAGCCCGTGGACAGGGGCCCACTCTGGGGCCAACGTCCTGACTTTC.

The chain links TRBV27 to TRBJ2-7; 9 bases line up with TRBD2. Germline V gene lookup returns CDR1 MNHEY and CDR2 SMNVEV (reference sequence). V lost 2 bases and J lost 2; bases outside the gene matches: 4. The CDR3 runs to 15 residues. The CDR3: CASSLIAGVTYEQYF. CDR3 sequence (DNA): TGTGCCAGCAGTTTAATAGCGGGAGTGACCTACGAGCAGTACTTC.

This chain links TRBV2 with TRBJ2-5; 10 bases map to TRBD2. J was trimmed by 7 bases and V by 0 bases; bases with no gene match: 5. The germline V gene has CDR1 SNHLY and CDR2 FYNNEI. CDR3 length: 15 amino acids. The CDR3 here is CASSEAGLAIMTQYF. The CDR3 region has the DNA TGTGCCAGCAGTGAAGCGGGACTAGCGATCATGACCCAGTACTTC.

The V gene is TRBV4-3, the J gene TRBJ2-2; possible D gene TRBD1, 6 bases. The V end was cut by 0 bases, the J end by 1 base, with 9 bases between. Germline assignment: CDR1 LGHNA and CDR2 YSLEER. This CDR3 comprises 16 residues. The CDR3 reads CASSQERGRNTGELFF. The CDR3 DNA sequence: TGCGCCAGCAGCCAAGAGAGGGGGAGGAACACCGGGGAGCTGTTTTTT.

The chain combines TRBV28 with TRBJ2-5; D not resolved. The V gene's germline CDR1 is MDHEN and CDR2 SYDVKM. This CDR3 has 15 amino acids. The V end lost 3 bases, the J end lost 0 bases, and 11 bases lay between the germline ends. The CDR3: CASSFQTRYQETQYF. The CDR3 bases are TGTGCCAGCAGTTTCCAAACACGGTACCAAGAGACCCAGTACTTC.

This chain joins TRBV15 and TRBJ2-2; 11 bases are a match to TRBD2. CDR1 LNHNV and CDR2 YYDKDF come from the germline V gene (reference sequence). This CDR3 region has 16 residues. The V and J ends lost 1 base and 6 bases, in that order; junction bases with no gene match: 4. The chain's CDR3 is CATSRGDSGRAGELFF. CDR3 bases: TGTGCCACCAGCAGAGGAGATAGCGGGAGGGCCGGGGAGCTGTTTTTT.

CDR3 region: CASSLVLAETQYF. CDR3 in DNA: TGTGCCAGCAGCTTAGTTTTGGCAGAGACCCAGTACTTC. The V gene is TRBV7-9, the J gene TRBJ2-5; D gene ambiguous. Deletions cut 1 base from V and 4 bases from J, with 7 bases between. This CDR3 is 13 amino acids long. Looked up from germline, CDR1 is SEHNR and CDR2 is FQNEAQ (reference sequence).

The chain has TRBV5-4 and TRBJ2-7; maybe TRBD1 (6 bases). Germline V gene data show CDR1 as SGHNT and CDR2 as YYREEE (reference sequence). The CDR3 runs 15 residues. Trimming left V 0 bases short and J 3 bases short, with 13 bases between. The chain's CDR3 is CASSLVGRGHYEQYF. CDR3 DNA sequence: TGTGCCAGCAGCTTGGTTGGCAGGGGACACTACGAGCAGTACTTC.

The rearrangement uses TRBV7-3 and TRBJ2-3; D possibly uses TRBD1 or TRBD2 (5 bases each). Between the trimmed V and J ends, which lost 1 base and 6 bases, there was a span of 23 bases. Looked up from germline, CDR1 is SGHTA and CDR2 is FQGTGA. CDR3 length: 18 amino acids. DNA of the CDR3: TGTGCCAGCAGCTTAATCTTTACTTGGGGGACCGATCCTGATACGCAGTATTTT. Translating it yields CASSLIFTWGTDPDTQYF.

This clone occurred once. This sequence joins TRBV30 and TRBJ2-1; D is possibly TRBD2 (6 bases). Germline V gives CDR1 GTSNPN, CDR2 SVGIG (reference sequence). This CDR3 region has 14 residues. V was cut by 0 bases and J by 4 bases, with 10 bases left in between. The CDR3 loop reads CAWSVGLLYNEQFF. DNA of the CDR3: TGTGCCTGGAGTGTGGGACTGCTATACAATGAGCAGTTCTTC.

V and J are TRBV9 and TRBJ1-1; 9 bases fit TRBD1. V gave up 7 bases and J gave up 5 bases; unmatched junction bases: 6. From germline, CDR1 is SGDLS and CDR2 YYNGEE. This CDR3 has 13 residues. The CDR3 nucleotides are TGTGCCAGCTCACAGGGGGCCGCTACTGAAGCTTTCTTT. Its protein product is CASSQGAATEAFF.

The chain employs TRBV7-3 and TRBJ2-7; D is unresolved. Germline V lookup: CDR1 SGHTA, CDR2 FQGTGA. This CDR3 comprises 11 residues. Trimming took 5 bases from V and 4 from J, leaving 6 bases between them. CDR3 loop: CASSPGYEQYF. The CDR3 DNA follows: TGTGCCAGCAGCCCTGGGTACGAGCAGTACTTC.

The chain couples TRBV5-4 to TRBJ2-5, with D maybe TRBD2 (5 bases). Germline CDR1 is SGHNT and CDR2 is YYREEE (reference sequence). Trimming removed 6 bases at V and 5 bases at J, with 17 bases between. This CDR3 is 14 amino acids long. CDR3 sequence: CASTSPFPGETQYF. The CDR3 DNA sequence: TGTGCCAGCACCAGTCCCTTTCCGGGGGAGACCCAGTACTTC.

The chain links TRBV2 to TRBJ2-7; D is tentatively TRBD1 or TRBD2 (6 bases each). V was trimmed by 6 bases and J by 2 bases, leaving 23 bases between them. Germline CDR1 reads SNHLY; CDR2 reads FYNNEI. CDR3 size: 17 residues. CDR3 sequence (DNA): TGTGCCAGCAGATCCGAGCTTAGGGGGGCTGAAACCTACGAGCAGTACTTC. Translated, it gives CASRSELRGAETYEQYF.